The 17 T cell receptor beta chains listed next were all sequenced from one sample in a study of shared clonotypes between healthy human individuals. Repertoires were generated with immunoSEQ multiplex PCR, while TCRdb's copy carries only in-frame clones and drops some. The repertoire holds around 1.4 million clones, with less than 99% as singletons. The sequencing input was naive CD4+ T cells sorted from blood. Subset meaning: CD45RA+ positively selected. These receptors were obtained from a man in his thirties or forties in good health.

The chain carries TRBV15 and TRBJ2-7; perhaps TRBD1 as D (5 bases). Germline-derived CDR1 and CDR2 are LNHNV and YYDKDF (reference sequence). The CDR3 contains 14 residues. V was cut by 0 bases and J by 2 bases, with 8 bases left in between. For the CDR3, the DNA is TGTGCCACCAGCAGAGAACAGGAAACCTACGAGCAGTACTTC. Amino acids: CATSREQETYEQYF.

This chain links TRBV9 with TRBJ2-3; D is undetermined. CDR1 is SGDLS, CDR2 YYNGEE, per germline. The CDR3 is 16 amino acids. V shed 2 bases and J shed 1 base, with 14 bases lying between them. CDR3 sequence reads: CASSVRAHSGTDTQYF. CDR3 nucleotides: TGTGCCAGCAGCGTCCGGGCTCACTCTGGCACAGATACGCAGTATTTT. The variable domain in full, completed from reference TRBV9 and TRBJ2-3, reads DSGVTQTPKHLITATGQRVTLRCSPRSGDLSVYWYQQSLDQGLQFLIQYYNGEERAKGNILERFSAQQFPDLHSELNLSSLELGDSALYFCASSVRAHSGTDTQYFGPGTRLTVL.

The chain carries TRBV19 and TRBJ1-5; D is uncertain. From germline, CDR1 is LNHDA and CDR2 SQIVND (reference sequence). There are 15 residues in the CDR3. Trimming took off 0 bases at V and 3 bases at J, with 9 bases between the two ends. In nucleotides, the CDR3 is TGTGCCAGTAGTATAGAAGGGAGGGTCAATCAGCCCCAGCATTTT. Translated, it gives CASSIEGRVNQPQHF.

The chain joins TRBV5-4 to TRBJ2-7; D is unclear. The V gene's germline CDR1 is SGHNT and CDR2 YYREEE (reference sequence). The CDR3 runs 13 residues. The ends were cut back, 4 bases at V and 6 bases at J, with 14 bases in the middle. The CDR3 here is CASSLEVEREQYF. In nucleotides, the CDR3 is TGTGCCAGCAGCCTTGAAGTGGAGCGCGAGCAGTACTTC.

The chain is built from TRBV19 and TRBJ2-3, with 11 nucleotides matching TRBD2. V gave up 8 bases and J gave up 6 bases; unmatched junction bases: 4. Germline V gene sequence: CDR1 LNHDA, CDR2 SQIVND (reference sequence). The CDR3 runs 13 residues. CDR3 sequence reads: CASSSGRSDTQYF. Written as DNA, the CDR3 is TGTGCCAGTTCTAGCGGGAGGTCGGATACGCAGTATTTT.

The chain couples TRBV5-4 to TRBJ2-2, with 8 bases identical to TRBD1. Germline CDR1 reads SGHNT; CDR2 reads YYREEE (reference sequence). The CDR3 loop spans 16 amino acids. Losses at the gene ends were 2 bases for V and 5 bases for J; bases not matched to a gene: 8. The CDR3 protein is CASSLSQGAGTGELFF. In nucleotides, the CDR3 is TGTGCCAGCAGCTTATCCCAGGGGGCGGGAACCGGGGAGCTGTTTTTT.

The chain combines TRBV28 with TRBJ2-5; TRBD2 matches 9 bases. CDR3 size: 15 residues. CDR1 and CDR2 (germline): MDHEN, SYDVKM. The V gene end was trimmed by 2 bases and the J gene end by 6 bases; junction bases not matched to a gene: 7. CDR3 sequence: CASSLGGLARQTQYF. In DNA, the CDR3 is TGTGCCAGCAGTTTAGGGGGACTAGCTCGACAGACCCAGTACTTC. Using reference TRBV28 and TRBJ2-5 for the parts outside the CDR3, the full variable domain is DVKVTQSSRYLVKRTGEKVFLECVQDMDHENMFWYRQDPGLGLRLIYFSYDVKMKEKGDIPEGYSVSREKKERFSLILESASTNQTSMYLCASSLGGLARQTQYFGPGTRLLVL.

The chain has TRBV4-2 and TRBJ2-3; TRBD2 agrees at 7 bases. CDR1 and CDR2 (germline): LGHNA, YNFKEQ. The CDR3 has 18 amino acids. The trim removed 0 bases at V and 8 bases at J, leaving 17 bases unmatched. The CDR3 sequence: CASSQDLREGRGMGTQYF. The CDR3 DNA reads as TGTGCCAGCAGCCAAGATTTGAGGGAGGGCCGAGGGATGGGTACGCAGTATTTT.

The J gene is TRBJ2-7, the V gene TRBV6-5, with 7 nucleotides matching TRBD2. The CDR3 spans 15 residues. Germline CDR1 reads MNHEY; CDR2 reads SVGAGI. J gave up 8 bases and V 6 bases, and 16 bases lay outside the gene matches. The CDR3 sequence is CASSPTSGLVVKQYF. The DNA of the CDR3 is TGTGCCAGCAGCCCTACCTCCGGACTAGTTGTAAAGCAGTACTTC.

V is TRBV28 and J is TRBJ2-5; 7 bases agree with TRBD1. CDR1 and CDR2 (germline): MDHEN, SYDVKM. J gave up 4 bases and V 6 bases, and 5 bases lay outside the gene matches. This CDR3 has 13 residues. CDR3 sequence: CASSRQGSETQYF. CDR3 nucleotide sequence: TGTGCCAGCAGCAGACAGGGATCAGAGACCCAGTACTTC. Full variable domain (rest looked up from reference TRBV28 and TRBJ2-5): DVKVTQSSRYLVKRTGEKVFLECVQDMDHENMFWYRQDPGLGLRLIYFSYDVKMKEKGDIPEGYSVSREKKERFSLILESASTNQTSMYLCASSRQGSETQYFGPGTRLLVL.

In this sample, this clone turned up once. The chain is built from TRBV5-6 and TRBJ2-5, with TRBD2 identical over 8 bases. The CDR3 consists of 15 residues. Germline CDR1 SGHDT, CDR2 YYEEEE. V trimming: 0 bases; J trimming: 4 bases; junction bases outside the gene matches: 5. Written as DNA, the CDR3 is TGTGCCAGCAGCTTGGACGTCGGGAGGGGAGAGACCCAGTACTTC. Protein product: CASSLDVGRGETQYF.

V gene TRBV4-3 combines with J gene TRBJ1-5; maybe TRBD1 (5 bases). The CDR3 spans 15 residues. Trimming cost V 0 bases and J 9 bases, with 15 bases left between them. In germline, CDR1 is LGHNA, CDR2 YSLEER. The CDR3 coding sequence is TGCGCCAGCAGCCAAGATTTGGGGGGTTTGTGGCCCCAGCATTTT. Translating it yields CASSQDLGGLWPQHF.

The chain couples TRBV6-4 to TRBJ2-7; 9 nucleotides line up with TRBD1. V dropped 6 bases and J dropped 5; count of bases not matched to a gene: 8. In germline, CDR1 is MRHNA, CDR2 SNTAGT. This CDR3 comprises 14 residues. CDR3 nucleotide sequence: TGTGCCAGCAGCGCCGGGACAGGGAGGCACGAGCAGTACTTC. Amino acid sequence: CASSAGTGRHEQYF.

This rearrangement joins TRBV11-2 to TRBJ2-7; 15 nucleotides agree with TRBD2. This CDR3 region has 17 residues. The trim removed 5 bases at V and 2 bases at J, leaving 7 bases unmatched. Germline assignment: CDR1 SGHAT and CDR2 FQNNGV. CDR3 residues: CASSPRTSGRVPYEQYF. CDR3 nucleotide sequence: TGTGCCAGCAGCCCCCGGACTAGCGGGAGGGTTCCCTACGAGCAGTACTTC.

With regard to this clone: Other nucleotide sequences in the sample specify the same CDR3. The rearrangement links TRBV9 to TRBJ2-5; 10 positions match TRBD2. Per the germline V gene, CDR1 is SGDLS and CDR2 is YYNGEE. CDR3 length: 14 amino acids. V lost 3 bases to trimming and J lost 4 bases; unmatched junction nucleotides: 3. The CDR3 DNA reads as TGTGCCAGCAGCGATTTAGCGGGAGGAGAGACCCAGTACTTC. This gives the protein CASSDLAGGETQYF.

The chain couples TRBV11-2 to TRBJ2-7; 7 bases fit TRBD1. The J segment lost 10 bases and the V segment lost 5 bases, leaving 11 bases of the junction unmatched. CDR1 is SGHAT and CDR2 is FQNNGV in the germline V gene. This CDR3 comprises 13 residues. CDR3 DNA sequence: TGTGCCAGCAGCATAGGAGACAGGGTAACCCAGTACTTC. Translated, it gives CASSIGDRVTQYF. The full variable domain, completed using reference TRBV11-2 and TRBJ2-7, is EAGVAQSPRYKIIEKRQSVAFWCNPISGHATLYWYQQILGQGPKLLIQFQNNGVVDDSQLPKDRFSAERLKGVDSTLKIQPAKLEDSAVYLCASSIGDRVTQYFGPGTRLTVT.

The CDR3 region has the DNA TGCGCCAGCAGCCAAGTGGGACAGGTCCGAGATACGCAGTATTTT. Protein product: CASSQVGQVRDTQYF. This rearrangement joins TRBV4-1 to TRBJ2-3; 8 bases line up with TRBD1. Losses at the gene ends were 1 base for V and 5 bases for J; bases not matched to a gene: 5. Germline V lookup: CDR1 MGHRA, CDR2 YSYEKL. The CDR3 is 15 residues long.